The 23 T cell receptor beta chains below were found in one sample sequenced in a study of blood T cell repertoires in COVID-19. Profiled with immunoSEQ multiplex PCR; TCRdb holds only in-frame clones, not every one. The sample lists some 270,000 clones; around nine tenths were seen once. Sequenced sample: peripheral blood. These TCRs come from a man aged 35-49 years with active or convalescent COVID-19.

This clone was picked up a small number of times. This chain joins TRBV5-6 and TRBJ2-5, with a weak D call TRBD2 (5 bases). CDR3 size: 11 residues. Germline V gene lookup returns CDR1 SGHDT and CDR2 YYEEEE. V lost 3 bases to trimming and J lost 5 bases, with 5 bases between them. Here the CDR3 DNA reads TGTGCCAGCAGCTCGGGGGAGACCCAGTACTTC. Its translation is CASSSGETQYF. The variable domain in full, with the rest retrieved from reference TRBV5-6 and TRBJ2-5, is DAGVTQSPTHLIKTRGQQVTLRCSPKSGHDTVSWYQQALGQGPQFIFQYYEEEERQRGNFPDRFSGHQFPNYSSELNVNALLLGDSALYLCASSSGETQYFGPGTRLLVL.

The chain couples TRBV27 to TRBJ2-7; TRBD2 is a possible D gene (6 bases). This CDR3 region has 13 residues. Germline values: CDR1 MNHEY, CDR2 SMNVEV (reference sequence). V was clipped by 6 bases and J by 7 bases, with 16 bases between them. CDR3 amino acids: CASSPGVEGEQYF. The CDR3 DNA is TGTGCCAGCAGCCCGGGGGTGGAAGGGGAGCAGTACTTC.

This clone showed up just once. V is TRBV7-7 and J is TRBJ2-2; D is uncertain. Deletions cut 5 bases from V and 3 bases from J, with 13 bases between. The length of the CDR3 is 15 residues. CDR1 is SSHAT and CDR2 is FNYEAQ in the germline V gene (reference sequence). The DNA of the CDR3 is TGTGCCAGCAGCCCGTACATCGCGGACACCGGGGAGCTGTTTTTT. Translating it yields CASSPYIADTGELFF.

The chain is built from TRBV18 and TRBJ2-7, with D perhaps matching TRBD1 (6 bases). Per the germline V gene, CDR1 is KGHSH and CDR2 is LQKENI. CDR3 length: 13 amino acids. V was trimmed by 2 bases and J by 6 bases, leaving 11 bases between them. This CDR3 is CASSPGGSPEQYF. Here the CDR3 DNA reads TGTGCCAGCTCACCAGGGGGCTCCCCCGAGCAGTACTTC.

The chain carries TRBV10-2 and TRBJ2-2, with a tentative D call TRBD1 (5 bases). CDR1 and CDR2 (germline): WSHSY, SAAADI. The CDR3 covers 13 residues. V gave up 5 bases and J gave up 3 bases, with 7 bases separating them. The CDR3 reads CASSRRDTGELFF. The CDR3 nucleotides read TGCGCCAGCAGTCGCAGGGACACCGGGGAGCTGTTTTTT.

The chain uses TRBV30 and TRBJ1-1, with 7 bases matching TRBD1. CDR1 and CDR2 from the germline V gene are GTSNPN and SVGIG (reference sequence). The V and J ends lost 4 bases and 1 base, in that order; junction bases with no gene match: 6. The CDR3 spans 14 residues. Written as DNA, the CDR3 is TGTGCCTGGAAGGGGGACAGCCAGAACACTGAAGCTTTCTTT. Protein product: CAWKGDSQNTEAFF.

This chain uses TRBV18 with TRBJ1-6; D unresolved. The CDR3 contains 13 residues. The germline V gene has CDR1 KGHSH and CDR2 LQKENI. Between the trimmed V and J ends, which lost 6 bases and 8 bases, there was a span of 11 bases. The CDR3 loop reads CASSGGRDSPLHF. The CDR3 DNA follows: TGTGCCAGCTCGGGAGGCAGAGATTCACCCCTCCACTTT.

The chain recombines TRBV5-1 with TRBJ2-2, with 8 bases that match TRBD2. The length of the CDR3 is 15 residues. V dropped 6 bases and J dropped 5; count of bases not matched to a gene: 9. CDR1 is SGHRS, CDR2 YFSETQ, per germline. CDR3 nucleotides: TGCGCCAGCACCACCGGGGGGGCCGGAACCGGGGAGCTGTTTTTT. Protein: CASTTGGAGTGELFF. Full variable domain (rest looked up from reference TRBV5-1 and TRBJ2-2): KAGVTQTPRYLIKTRGQQVTLSCSPISGHRSVSWYQQTPGQGLQFLFEYFSETQRNKGNFPGRFSGRQFSNSRSEMNVSTLELGDSALYLCASTTGGAGTGELFFGEGSRLTVL.

CDR3 bases: TGTGCCAGCTCACCGGCGACAGGGGATGTGGTAAATGAGCAGTTCTTC. Amino acid sequence: CASSPATGDVVNEQFF. The rearrangement uses TRBV18 and TRBJ2-1; 8 bases align to TRBD1. The germline CDR1 and CDR2 sequences are KGHSH and LQKENI. The CDR3 extends over 16 amino acids. The junction had 11 bases not matched to a gene; V was cut back by 3 bases and J by 7 bases.

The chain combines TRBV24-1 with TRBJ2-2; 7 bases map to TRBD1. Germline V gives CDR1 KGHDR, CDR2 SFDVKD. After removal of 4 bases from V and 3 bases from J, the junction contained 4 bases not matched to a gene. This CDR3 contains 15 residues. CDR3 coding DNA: TGTGCCACCAGTGACCTGACAGGGCACACCGGGGAGCTGTTTTTT. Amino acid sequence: CATSDLTGHTGELFF.

The CDR3 nucleotides read TGTGCCAGCAGTTCCCTGGGAGGGACCTCAGGAGTCGCGAAAGAGACCCAGTACTTC. Protein sequence: CASSSLGGTSGVAKETQYF. The V call is TRBV27, the J call TRBJ2-5, with 7 bases identical to TRBD2. CDR1 and CDR2 (germline): MNHEY, SMNVEV (reference sequence). V gave up 4 bases and J gave up 3 bases; unmatched junction bases: 20. This CDR3 contains 19 residues.

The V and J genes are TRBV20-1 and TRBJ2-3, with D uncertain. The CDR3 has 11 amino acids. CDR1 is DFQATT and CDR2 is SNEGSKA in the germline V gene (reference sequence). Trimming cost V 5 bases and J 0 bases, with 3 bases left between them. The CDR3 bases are TGCAGTGCTCTGAGCACAGATACGCAGTATTTT. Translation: CSALSTDTQYF.

As DNA, the CDR3 is TGTGCCAGCTCACCTCTTCATGGACAGAATGAAAAACTGTTTTTT. Amino acid sequence: CASSPLHGQNEKLFF. V gene TRBV18 combines with J gene TRBJ1-4; tentatively, D is TRBD1 (6 bases). CDR3 length: 15 residues. Per the germline V gene, CDR1 is KGHSH and CDR2 is LQKENI. Trimming shortened V by 3 bases and J by 5 bases, and 13 bases separated the two germline ends.

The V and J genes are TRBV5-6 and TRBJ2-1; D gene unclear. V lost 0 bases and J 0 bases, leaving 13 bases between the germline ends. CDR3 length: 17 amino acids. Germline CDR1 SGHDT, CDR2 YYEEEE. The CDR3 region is CASSLGPGESSYNEQFF. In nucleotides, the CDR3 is TGTGCCAGCAGCTTGGGGCCAGGTGAAAGCTCCTACAATGAGCAGTTCTTC. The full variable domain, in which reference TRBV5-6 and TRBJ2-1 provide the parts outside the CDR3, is DAGVTQSPTHLIKTRGQQVTLRCSPKSGHDTVSWYQQALGQGPQFIFQYYEEEERQRGNFPDRFSGHQFPNYSSELNVNALLLGDSALYLCASSLGPGESSYNEQFFGPGTRLTVL.

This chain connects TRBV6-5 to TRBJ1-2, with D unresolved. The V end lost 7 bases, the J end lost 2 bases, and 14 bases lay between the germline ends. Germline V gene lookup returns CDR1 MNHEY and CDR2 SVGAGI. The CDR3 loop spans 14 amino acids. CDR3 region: CASTPGGRNYGYTF. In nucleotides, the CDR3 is TGTGCCAGCACCCCGGGAGGCCGAAACTATGGCTACACCTTC.

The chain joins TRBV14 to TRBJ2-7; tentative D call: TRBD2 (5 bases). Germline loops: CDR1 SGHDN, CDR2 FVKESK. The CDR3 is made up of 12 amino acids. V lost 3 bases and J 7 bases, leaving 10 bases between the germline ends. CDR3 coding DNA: TGTGCCAGCAGCCACAGAACGGGAGAGCAGTACTTC. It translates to CASSHRTGEQYF.

The CDR3 DNA is TGTGCCATCAGTCCTAGCAGTGGGGAAAAACTGTTTTTT. Its translation is CAISPSSGEKLFF. The chain recombines TRBV10-3 with TRBJ1-4; no clear D. V gave up 5 bases and J gave up 8 bases, with 12 bases separating them. Germline CDR1 ENHRY, CDR2 SYGVKD. CDR3 length equals 13 residues.

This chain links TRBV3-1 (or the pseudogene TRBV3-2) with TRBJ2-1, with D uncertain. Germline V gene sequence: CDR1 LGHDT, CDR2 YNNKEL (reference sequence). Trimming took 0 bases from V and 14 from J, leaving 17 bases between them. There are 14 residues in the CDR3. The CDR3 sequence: CASSQDRSQRFEFF. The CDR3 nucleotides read TGTGCCAGCAGCCAAGATCGATCCCAGCGATTCGAGTTCTTC.

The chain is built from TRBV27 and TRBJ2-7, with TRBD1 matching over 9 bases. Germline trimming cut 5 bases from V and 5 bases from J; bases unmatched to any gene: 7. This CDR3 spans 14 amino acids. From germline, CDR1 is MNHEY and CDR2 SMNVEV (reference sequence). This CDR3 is CASSRRTGEDEQYF. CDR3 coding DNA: TGTGCCAGCAGTAGGCGGACAGGGGAAGACGAGCAGTACTTC.

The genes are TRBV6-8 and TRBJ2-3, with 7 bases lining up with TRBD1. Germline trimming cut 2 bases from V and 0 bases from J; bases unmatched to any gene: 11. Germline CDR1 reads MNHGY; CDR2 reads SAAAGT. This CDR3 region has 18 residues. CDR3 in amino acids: CASSYRDRLTRSTDTQYF. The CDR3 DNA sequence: TGTGCCAGCAGTTACAGGGACAGACTTACGAGAAGCACAGATACGCAGTATTTT.

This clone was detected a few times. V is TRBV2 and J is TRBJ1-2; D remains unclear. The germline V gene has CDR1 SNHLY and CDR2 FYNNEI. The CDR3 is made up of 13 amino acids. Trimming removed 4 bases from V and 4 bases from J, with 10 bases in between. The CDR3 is CASSVAEVYGYTF. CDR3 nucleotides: TGTGCCAGCAGTGTTGCAGAGGTCTATGGCTACACCTTC. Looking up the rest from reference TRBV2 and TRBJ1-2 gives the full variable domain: EPEVTQTPSHQVTQMGQEVILRCVPISNHLYFYWYRQILGQKVEFLVSFYNNEISEKSEIFDDQFSVERPDGSNFTLKIRSTKLEDSAMYFCASSVAEVYGYTFGSGTRLTVV.

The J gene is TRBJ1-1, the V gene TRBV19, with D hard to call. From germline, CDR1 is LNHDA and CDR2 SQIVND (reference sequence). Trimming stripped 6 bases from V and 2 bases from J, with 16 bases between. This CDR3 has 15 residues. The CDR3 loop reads CASREIGRENTEAFF. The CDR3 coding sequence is TGTGCCAGTAGGGAAATTGGACGGGAAAACACTGAAGCTTTCTTT. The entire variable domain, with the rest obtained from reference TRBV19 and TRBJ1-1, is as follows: DGGITQSPKYLFRKEGQNVTLSCEQNLNHDAMYWYRQDPGQGLRLIYYSQIVNDFQKGDIAEGYSVSREKKESFPLTVTSAQKNPTAFYLCASREIGRENTEAFFGQGTRLTVV.

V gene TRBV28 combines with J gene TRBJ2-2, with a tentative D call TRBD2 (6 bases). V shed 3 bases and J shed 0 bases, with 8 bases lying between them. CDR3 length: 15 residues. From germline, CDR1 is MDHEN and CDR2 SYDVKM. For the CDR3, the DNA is TGTGCCAGCAGTTTGGGGGGTGCGAACACCGGGGAGCTGTTTTTT. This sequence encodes CASSLGGANTGELFF.